The entry below describes one T cell receptor (beta chain). Its ends do not fully match the called genes, so a read error is possible. These data originate in a study of human T cells and chemical hapten exposure. Via MiXCR, TCRdb re-called the RACE reads, giving one row per CDR3 protein. Seen here are tens of thousands of distinct CDR3 sequences, 8.5% to 9% observed once, and the top ten hold 2.9%. Per the germline V gene, CDR1 is WNHNN and CDR2 is SYGVQD (reference sequence). The CDR3 is made up of 15 amino acids. Time point defined: healthy volunteer bleed at 2 weeks. Sequencing started from total RNA isolated from unfractionated whole blood.

Sequenced sample: whole blood. V usage is TRBV10-1 and J usage is TRBJ2-1, with 9 positions matching TRBD2. This clonotype was sampled from a female donor in good health. Some clones in this sample may be carry-over from other donors' samples. The CDR3 here is CASSEAIAGVSEQFF. CDR3 DNA: TGTGCCAGCAGTGAGGCAATAGCGGGAGTCAGTGAGCAGTTCTTC.